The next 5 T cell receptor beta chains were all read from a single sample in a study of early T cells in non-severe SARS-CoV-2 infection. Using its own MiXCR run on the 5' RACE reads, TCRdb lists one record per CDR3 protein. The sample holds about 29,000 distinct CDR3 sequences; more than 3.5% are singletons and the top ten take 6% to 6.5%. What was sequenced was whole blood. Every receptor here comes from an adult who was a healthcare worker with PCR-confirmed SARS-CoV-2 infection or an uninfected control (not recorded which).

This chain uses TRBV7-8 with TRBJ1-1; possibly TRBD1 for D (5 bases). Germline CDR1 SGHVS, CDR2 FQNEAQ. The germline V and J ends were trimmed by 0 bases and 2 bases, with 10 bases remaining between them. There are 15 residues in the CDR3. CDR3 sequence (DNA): TGTGCCAGCAGCTTAGCGGGGCAGCTTAACACTGAAGCTTTCTTT. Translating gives CASSLAGQLNTEAFF.

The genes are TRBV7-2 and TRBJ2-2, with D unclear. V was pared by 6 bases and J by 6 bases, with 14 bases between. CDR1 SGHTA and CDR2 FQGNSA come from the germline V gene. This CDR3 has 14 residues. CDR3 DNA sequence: TGTGCCAGCAGTTCGGCTCCCACAGCCGGGGAGCTGTTTTTT. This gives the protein CASSSAPTAGELFF. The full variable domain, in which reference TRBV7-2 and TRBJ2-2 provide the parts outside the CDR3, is GAGVSQSPSNKVTEKGKDVELRCDPISGHTALYWYRQSLGQGLEFLIYFQGNSAPDKSGLPSDRFSAERTGGSVSTLTIQRTQQEDSAVYLCASSSAPTAGELFFGEGSRLTVL.

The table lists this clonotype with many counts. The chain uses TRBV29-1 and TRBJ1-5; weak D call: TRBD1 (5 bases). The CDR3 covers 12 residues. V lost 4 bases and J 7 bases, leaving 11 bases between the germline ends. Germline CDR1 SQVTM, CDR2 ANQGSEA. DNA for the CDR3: TGCAGCGTTGTTACAGGCAGCCAGCCCCAGCATTTT. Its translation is CSVVTGSQPQHF.

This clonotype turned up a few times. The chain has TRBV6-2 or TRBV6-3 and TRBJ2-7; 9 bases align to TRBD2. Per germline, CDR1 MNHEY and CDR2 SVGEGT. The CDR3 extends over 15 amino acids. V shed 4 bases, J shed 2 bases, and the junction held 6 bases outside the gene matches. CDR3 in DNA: TGTGCCAGCAGTTTAAGCGGGGGGCCCGCCTACGAGCAGTACTTC. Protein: CASSLSGGPAYEQYF.

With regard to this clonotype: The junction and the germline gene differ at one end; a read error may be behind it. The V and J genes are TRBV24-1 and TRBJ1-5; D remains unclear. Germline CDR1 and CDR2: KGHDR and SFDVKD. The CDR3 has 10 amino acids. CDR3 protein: CATRFQTQHF. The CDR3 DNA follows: TGTGCCACCAGGTTTCAGACCCAGCATTTT.